The T cell receptor (beta chain) under discussion was sequenced for a study of T cell clones after liver transplantation. Study in general: Tolerance: complete withdrawal held at least one year, liver enzymes staying within twice normal. Findings and caveats of the study: In most of the 8 subjects, circulating graft-donor-reactive CD4 TCRbeta sequences fell significantly after transplant.

Germline CDR1 reads LNHDA; CDR2 reads SQIVND (reference sequence). With 6 bases clipped from V and 6 bases from J, the junction kept 5 bases outside the gene matches. The CDR3 runs to 14 residues. This clone was seen just once. What it binds is unknown. The protocol was immunoSEQ multiplex PCR, while the TCRdb copy is restricted to in-frame clones and leaves out a portion. The sample carries 68,000 or so clones, more than 85% recorded once. This clonotype originated in a human patient who received a liver transplant. Some T cells may be the graft donor's. The material sequenced was CD4+ T cells from blood, taken less than 27 months after liver transplant. The chain joins TRBV19 to TRBJ2-2, with 9 bases lining up with TRBD1. In DNA form, the CDR3 reads TGTGCCAGTAGATGGACAGGGGAGTCCGGGGAGCTGTTTTTT. Its translation is CASRWTGESGELFF.